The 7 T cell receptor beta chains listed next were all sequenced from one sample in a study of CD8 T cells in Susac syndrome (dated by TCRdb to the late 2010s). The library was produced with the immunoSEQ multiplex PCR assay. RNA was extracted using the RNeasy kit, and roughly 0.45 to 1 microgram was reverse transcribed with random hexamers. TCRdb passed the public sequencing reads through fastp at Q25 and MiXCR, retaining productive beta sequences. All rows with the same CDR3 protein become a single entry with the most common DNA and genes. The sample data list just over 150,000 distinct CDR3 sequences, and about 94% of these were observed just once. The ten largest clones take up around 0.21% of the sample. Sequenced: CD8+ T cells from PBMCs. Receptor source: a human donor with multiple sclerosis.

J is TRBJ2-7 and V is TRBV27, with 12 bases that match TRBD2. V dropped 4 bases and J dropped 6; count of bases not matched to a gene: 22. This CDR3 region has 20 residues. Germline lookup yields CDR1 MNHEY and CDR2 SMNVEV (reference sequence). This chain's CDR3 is CASSSRSGASGGADPSEQYF. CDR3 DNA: TGTGCCAGCAGTTCCCGATCGGGGGCTAGCGGGGGGGCCGACCCCTCCGAGCAGTACTTC.

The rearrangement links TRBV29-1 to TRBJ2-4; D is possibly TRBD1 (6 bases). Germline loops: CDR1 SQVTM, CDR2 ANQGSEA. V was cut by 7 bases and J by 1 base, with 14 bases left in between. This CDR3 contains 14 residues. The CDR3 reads CSGGTRWAKNIQYF. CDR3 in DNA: TGCAGCGGGGGGACACGATGGGCCAAAAACATTCAGTACTTC.

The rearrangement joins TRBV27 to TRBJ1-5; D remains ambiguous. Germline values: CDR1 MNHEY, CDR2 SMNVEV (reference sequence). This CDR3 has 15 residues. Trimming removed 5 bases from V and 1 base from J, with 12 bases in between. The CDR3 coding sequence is TGTGCCAGCAGTCTCCTCCAGGAGAGCAATCAGCCCCAGCATTTT. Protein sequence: CASSLLQESNQPQHF.

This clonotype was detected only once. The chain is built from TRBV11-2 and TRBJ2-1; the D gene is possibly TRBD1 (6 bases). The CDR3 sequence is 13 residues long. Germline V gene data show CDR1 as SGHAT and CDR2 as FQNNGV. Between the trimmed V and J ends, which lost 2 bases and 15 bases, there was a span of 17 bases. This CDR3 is CASSLYPDSLWFF. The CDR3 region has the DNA TGTGCCAGCAGCTTATACCCGGACAGTCTATGGTTCTTC.

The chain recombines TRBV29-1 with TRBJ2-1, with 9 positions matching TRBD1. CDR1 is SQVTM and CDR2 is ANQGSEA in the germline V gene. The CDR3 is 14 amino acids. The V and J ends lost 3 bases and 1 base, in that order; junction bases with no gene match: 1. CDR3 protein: CSVDGTGSYNEQFF. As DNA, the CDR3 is TGCAGCGTTGACGGGACAGGGTCCTACAATGAGCAGTTCTTC.

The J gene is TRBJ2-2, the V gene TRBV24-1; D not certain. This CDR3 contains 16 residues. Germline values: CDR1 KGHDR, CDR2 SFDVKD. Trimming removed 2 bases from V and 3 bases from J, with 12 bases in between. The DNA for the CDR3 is TGTGCCACCAGTGATTGGTCCCATGAGTACACCGGGGAGCTGTTTTTT. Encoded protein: CATSDWSHEYTGELFF.

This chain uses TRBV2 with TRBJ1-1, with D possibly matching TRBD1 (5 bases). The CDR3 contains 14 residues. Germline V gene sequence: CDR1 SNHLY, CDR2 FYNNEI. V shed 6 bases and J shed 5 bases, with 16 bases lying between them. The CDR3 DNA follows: TGTGCCAGCAGAGCCACCCGGGGGGGGACTGAAGCTTTCTTT. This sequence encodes CASRATRGGTEAFF. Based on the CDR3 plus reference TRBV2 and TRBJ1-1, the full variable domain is EPEVTQTPSHQVTQMGQEVILRCVPISNHLYFYWYRQILGQKVEFLVSFYNNEISEKSEIFDDQFSVERPDGSNFTLKIRSTKLEDSAMYFCASRATRGGTEAFFGQGTRLTVV.